This TCR beta chain appears in the sequencing data of a study of identical twins. Study results and caveats: Excess low generation probability was seen in twin-shared out-of-frame alpha sequences. Beta out-of-frame sequences showed weaker excess twin sharing.

Unique molecular identifiers were present on the cDNA, which also gained a universal primer site by template switching. TCRdb re-analysed the 5' RACE reads in MiXCR, keeping a single row per CDR3 protein. The sample carries 650,000 to 800,000 distinct CDR3 sequences, roughly 8% recorded once. V gave up 2 bases and J gave up 7 bases, with 11 bases separating them. The CDR3 sequence is 14 residues long. Germline V CDR1 and CDR2: MNHEY, SMNVEV (reference sequence). Comment on this clonotype: What it recognizes is unknown.

These data were likewise used in another study, on yellow fever vaccine responses in identical twins.

Sequencing used PBMCs. The TCR was taken from a woman between 18 and 29 years old in good health. The V call is TRBV27, the J call TRBJ2-2; D gene unclear. The CDR3: CASSLDGLFGELFF. The CDR3 DNA is TGTGCCAGCAGTTTAGATGGGCTTTTCGGGGAGCTGTTTTTT.